This T cell receptor (beta chain) was found in a study of blood T cell repertoires in COVID-19. Study-wide context: The United States, Italy and Spain supplied acute and convalescent COVID-19 samples. The cDNA or gDNA used as material had been derived from T cells, B-cell-depleted T cells, or PBMCs.

The length of the CDR3 is 12 residues. Germline lookup yields CDR1 LNHDA and CDR2 SQIVND (reference sequence). Trimming removed 7 bases from V and 8 bases from J, with 12 bases in between. Per the original methods: Amplification from reference gene primers served as the basis for estimated nucleated cell counts. Clones were read by immunoSEQ multiplex PCR, and TCRdb kept only the in-frame ones, dropping some. That table is the source of V, J and clone size, and D and trimming were worked out from the DNA. The data show 150,000 to 200,000 clones, around 90% seen once. The chain carries TRBV19 and TRBJ2-1; D may be TRBD2 (5 bases). Source material: peripheral blood. This TCR was recovered from a man younger than 35 with acute or convalescent COVID-19. CDR3 amino acids: CASKTLGDEQFF. In DNA form, the CDR3 reads TGTGCCAGTAAAACACTAGGCGATGAGCAGTTCTTC.